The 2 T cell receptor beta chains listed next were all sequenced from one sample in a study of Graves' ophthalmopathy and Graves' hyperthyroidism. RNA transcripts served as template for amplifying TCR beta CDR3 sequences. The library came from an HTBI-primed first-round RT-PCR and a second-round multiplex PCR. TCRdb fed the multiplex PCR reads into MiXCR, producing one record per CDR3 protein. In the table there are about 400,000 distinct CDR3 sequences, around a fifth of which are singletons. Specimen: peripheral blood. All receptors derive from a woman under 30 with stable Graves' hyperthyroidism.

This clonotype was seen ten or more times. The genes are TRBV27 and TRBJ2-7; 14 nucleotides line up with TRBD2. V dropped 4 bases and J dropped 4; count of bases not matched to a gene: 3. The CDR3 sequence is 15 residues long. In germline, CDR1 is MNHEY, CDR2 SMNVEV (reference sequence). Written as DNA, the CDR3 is TGTGCCAGCAGTTCGACTAGCGGGAGGGTTTACGAGCAGTACTTC. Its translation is CASSSTSGRVYEQYF.

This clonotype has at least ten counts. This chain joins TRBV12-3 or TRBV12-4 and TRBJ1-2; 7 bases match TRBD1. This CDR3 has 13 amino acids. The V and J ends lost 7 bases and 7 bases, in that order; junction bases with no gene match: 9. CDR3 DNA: TGTGCCAGCACCCTAGGGGGCGGTCGTGGCTACACCTTC. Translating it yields CASTLGGGRGYTF.